This T cell receptor (beta chain) is from a study of T cells after yellow fever vaccination. Germline V gene sequence: CDR1 DFQATT, CDR2 SNEGSKA (reference sequence). The trim removed 6 bases at V and 3 bases at J, leaving 11 bases unmatched. CDR3 size: 15 residues. Notes on the study in general: The bulk population could contribute abundant contaminating clonotypes to FACS-sorted repertoires.

With regard to this clonotype: Its specificity is unknown.

From the 5' RACE reads, TCRdb called clonotypes with MiXCR, one entry per CDR3 protein. This sample carries 450,000 to 550,000 distinct CDR3 sequences, roughly a fifth of them seen once, and the ten largest clones take 14%. The origin of this receptor is a man aged 30 to 45 who received the YFV17D yellow fever vaccine. The chain joins TRBV20-1 to TRBJ2-3; 8 positions match TRBD2. Sequencing was performed on PBMCs, taken 15 days after the yellow fever booster vaccination. CDR3 in amino acids: CSAHKPAGETDTQYF. Here the CDR3 DNA reads TGCAGTGCCCACAAGCCAGCGGGAGAAACAGATACGCAGTATTTT.